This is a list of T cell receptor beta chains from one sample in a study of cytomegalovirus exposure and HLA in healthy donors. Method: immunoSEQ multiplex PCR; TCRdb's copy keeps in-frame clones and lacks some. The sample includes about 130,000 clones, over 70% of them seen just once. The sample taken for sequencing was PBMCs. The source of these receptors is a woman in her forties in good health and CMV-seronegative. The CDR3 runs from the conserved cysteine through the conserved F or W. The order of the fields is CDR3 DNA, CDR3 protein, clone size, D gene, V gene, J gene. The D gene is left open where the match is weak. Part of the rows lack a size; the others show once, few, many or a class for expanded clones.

CDR3 DNA: TGCGCCAGCAGCCAAACCAGGGGGCCTGGAAACACCATATATTTT; CDR3 protein: CASSQTRGPGNTIYF; clone size: -; D gene: TRBD1; V gene: TRBV4-3; J gene: TRBJ1-3
CDR3 DNA: TGTGCCAGCAGCTTACCTCGCGATAGAAACAATGAGCAGTTCTTC; CDR3 protein: CASSLPRDRNNEQFF; clone size: large; D gene: -; V gene: TRBV7-3; J gene: TRBJ2-1
CDR3 DNA: TGTGCCAGCAGTTTGTCTCCTTTCGTCGAGCAGTACTTC; CDR3 protein: CASSLSPFVEQYF; clone size: -; D gene: -; V gene: TRBV27; J gene: TRBJ2-7
CDR3 DNA: TGTGCCAGCAGTTATAGCGGGGACACAGATACGCAGTATTTT; CDR3 protein: CASSYSGDTDTQYF; clone size: once; D gene: TRBD2; V gene: TRBV6-5; J gene: TRBJ2-3
CDR3 DNA: TGTGCCAGCAGCTTAAGCGGGAGCCGCCCAGATACGCAGTATTTT; CDR3 protein: CASSLSGSRPDTQYF; clone size: once; D gene: TRBD2; V gene: TRBV7-9; J gene: TRBJ2-3
CDR3 DNA: TGCGCCAGCAGCGGGGGCCTTAGCACAGATACGCAGTATTTT; CDR3 protein: CASSGGLSTDTQYF; clone size: -; D gene: -; V gene: TRBV5-1; J gene: TRBJ2-3
CDR3 DNA: TGTGCCAGCAGCGTAAGGTTGACAGGCGAATCACCCCTCCACTTT; CDR3 protein: CASSVRLTGESPLHF; clone size: once; D gene: -; V gene: TRBV7-2; J gene: TRBJ1-6
CDR3 DNA: TGTGCCAGCTCACCCCGGACAGGGGACACTGAAGCTTTCTTT; CDR3 protein: CASSPRTGDTEAFF; clone size: -; D gene: TRBD1; V gene: TRBV18; J gene: TRBJ1-1
CDR3 DNA: TGTGCCAGCAGCCCCCCCCCGACAGGGCAGAACACTGAAGCTTTCTTT; CDR3 protein: CASSPPPTGQNTEAFF; clone size: -; D gene: TRBD1; V gene: TRBV7-9; J gene: TRBJ1-1
CDR3 DNA: TGTGCCAGCAGCTTGACAGCCGCAACTAATGAAAAACTGTTTTTT; CDR3 protein: CASSLTAATNEKLFF; clone size: few; D gene: -; V gene: TRBV7-9; J gene: TRBJ1-4
CDR3 DNA: TGTGCCAGCAGCCCTGGACAGGGTCGGGAGACCCAGTACTTC; CDR3 protein: CASSPGQGRETQYF; clone size: -; D gene: TRBD1; V gene: TRBV7-9; J gene: TRBJ2-5
CDR3 DNA: TGCGCCAGCAGCCAGGGACTTAGCAATCAGCCCCAGCATTTT; CDR3 protein: CASSQGLSNQPQHF; clone size: few; D gene: -; V gene: TRBV4-3; J gene: TRBJ1-5
CDR3 DNA: TGTGCCAGTACCATCCGGGGGGCGAACGGCAATCAGCCCCAGCATTTT; CDR3 protein: CASTIRGANGNQPQHF; clone size: few; D gene: -; V gene: TRBV19; J gene: TRBJ1-5
CDR3 DNA: TGTGCCAGCAGCGCCCCAGGGGAATCTGGGGCCAACGTCCTGACTTTC; CDR3 protein: CASSAPGESGANVLTF; clone size: -; D gene: -; V gene: TRBV9; J gene: TRBJ2-6
CDR3 DNA: TGTGCCAGTAGATATGCCGGGACAGGGAGCTCCTACGAGCAGTACTTC; CDR3 protein: CASRYAGTGSSYEQYF; clone size: -; D gene: TRBD1; V gene: TRBV19; J gene: TRBJ2-7
CDR3 DNA: TGCAGCGTCGCCCGTCCGGACAGCACTAATGAAAAACTGTTTTTT; CDR3 protein: CSVARPDSTNEKLFF; clone size: -; D gene: -; V gene: TRBV29-1; J gene: TRBJ1-4
CDR3 DNA: TGCAGCGTTGTGCTTGGGCTGAAGGTTGAGACCCAGTACTTC; CDR3 protein: CSVVLGLKVETQYF; clone size: few; D gene: -; V gene: TRBV29-1; J gene: TRBJ2-5
CDR3 DNA: TGTGCCAGCAGCCCCCAGGATGCCTACGAGCAGTACTTC; CDR3 protein: CASSPQDAYEQYF; clone size: -; D gene: -; V gene: TRBV9; J gene: TRBJ2-7
CDR3 DNA: TGTGCCAGCAGCGAATGGACAGGGGCTGGAAACACCATATATTTT; CDR3 protein: CASSEWTGAGNTIYF; clone size: few; D gene: TRBD1; V gene: TRBV7-2; J gene: TRBJ1-3
CDR3 DNA: TGTGCCAGCTCACCGAGGATACAGGATACCACCGGGGAGCTGTTTTTT; CDR3 protein: CASSPRIQDTTGELFF; clone size: -; D gene: -; V gene: TRBV18; J gene: TRBJ2-2
CDR3 DNA: TGTGCCAGCAGCCCGGGGGAGGCCGGCGGGAAGACCCAGTACTTC; CDR3 protein: CASSPGEAGGKTQYF; clone size: -; D gene: -; V gene: TRBV5-6; J gene: TRBJ2-5